Following are 6 T cell receptor beta chains from one sample sequenced in a study of blood T cell repertoires in COVID-19. Some clones are missing from TCRdb's copy, which holds only in-frame ones; the method was immunoSEQ multiplex PCR. This table holds 150,000 to 200,000 clones, around 83% found once. The sample taken for sequencing was peripheral blood. The source of these receptors is a woman aged 65 to 85 with COVID-19, enrolled during active disease.

The chain links TRBV11-2 to TRBJ2-5; D not resolved. V was cut by 3 bases and J by 5 bases, with 10 bases left in between. This CDR3 contains 13 residues. The V gene's germline CDR1 is SGHAT and CDR2 FQNNGV. This CDR3 is CASSLSTWETQYF. CDR3 in DNA: TGTGCCAGCAGCTTGAGTACTTGGGAGACCCAGTACTTC.

V usage is TRBV28 and J usage is TRBJ2-7; TRBD1 might be the D (6 bases). V lost 5 bases, J lost 10 bases, and 15 bases lay in between. From germline, CDR1 is MDHEN and CDR2 SYDVKM. This CDR3 spans 12 amino acids. For the CDR3, the DNA is TGTGCCAGCAGTCCGCAGGGGAGCGAACAGTACTTC. This gives the protein CASSPQGSEQYF.

In this sample, this clone turned up many times. The V gene is TRBV28, the J gene TRBJ2-7; the match to TRBD1 covers 7 bases. Germline V gene lookup returns CDR1 MDHEN and CDR2 SYDVKM. After removal of 5 bases from V and 0 bases from J, the junction contained 13 bases not matched to a gene. The CDR3 runs 17 residues. CDR3 region: CASSRRPGQSTSYEQYF. The CDR3 DNA is TGTGCCAGCAGTCGTAGGCCGGGACAGAGCACCTCCTACGAGCAGTACTTC.

This chain uses TRBV12-5 with TRBJ2-5; D is perhaps TRBD2 (6 bases). V was shortened by 1 base and J by 5 bases, with 14 bases between the two germline ends. The CDR3 totals 15 residues. In germline, CDR1 is LGHNT, CDR2 FRNRAP. The CDR3: CASGLAPLAGETQYF. For the CDR3, the DNA is TGTGCTAGTGGTTTGGCCCCCCTCGCGGGGGAGACCCAGTACTTC.

The rearrangement uses TRBV6-1 and TRBJ2-1, with 7 bases fitting TRBD1. J lost 3 bases, V lost 2 bases, and 4 bases had no gene match. This CDR3 is 15 amino acids long. Germline assignment: CDR1 MNHNS and CDR2 SASEGT. CDR3 nucleotide sequence: TGTGCCAGCAGTGAACGACAGGGTTTCTACAATGAGCAGTTCTTC. Amino acids: CASSERQGFYNEQFF.

The chain links TRBV28 to TRBJ2-7, with 9 bases that match TRBD2. Trimming took 6 bases from V and 2 from J; bases not matched to a gene: 5. The CDR3 sequence is 14 residues long. Germline loops: CDR1 MDHEN, CDR2 SYDVKM. The chain's CDR3 is CASRFSGGTYEQYF. CDR3 DNA: TGTGCCAGCAGGTTTAGCGGGGGAACCTACGAGCAGTACTTC.